The 22 T cell receptor beta chains below come from one sample, sequenced in a study of blood T cell repertoires in COVID-19. Using immunoSEQ multiplex PCR, the repertoire was profiled, and TCRdb retains in-frame clones only, with some absent. The sample lists hundreds of thousands of clones, roughly 86% occurring once. The sequencing input was PBMCs or T cells enriched from blood (not recorded which). All receptors derive from a woman in her 50s who had been exposed to COVID-19.

The rearrangement uses TRBV18 and TRBJ1-4, with 8 positions matching TRBD1. The J segment lost 1 base and the V segment lost 4 bases, leaving 5 bases of the junction unmatched. The CDR3 spans 16 residues. Germline assignment: CDR1 KGHSH and CDR2 LQKENI. CDR3 DNA sequence: TGTGCCAGCTCACTCGGGACAGGCGGAACTAATGAAAAACTGTTTTTT. Encoded protein: CASSLGTGGTNEKLFF.

This clone has a single count. This chain uses TRBV10-3 with TRBJ1-5, with a possible D match to TRBD1 (6 bases). With 2 bases removed from V and 7 bases from J, the gap between germline ends came to 21 bases. The CDR3 is 17 residues long. Looked up from germline, CDR1 is ENHRY and CDR2 is SYGVKD. The chain's CDR3 is CAISETSNTGFGQPQHF. CDR3 DNA sequence: TGTGCCATCAGTGAGACCTCCAACACAGGGTTCGGGCAGCCCCAGCATTTT.

The genes are TRBV5-1 and TRBJ2-7; 10 bases fit TRBD1. The germline CDR1 and CDR2 sequences are SGHRS and YFSETQ. CDR3 length equals 17 residues. V lost 0 bases, J lost 1 base, and 7 bases stayed unmatched. CDR3 sequence (DNA): TGCGCCAGCAGCTTGGTGGGACAGGGGTCGGGATCCTACGAGCAGTACTTC. Its protein product is CASSLVGQGSGSYEQYF.

The rearrangement joins TRBV27 to TRBJ2-7, with 8 bases matching TRBD2. CDR3 length: 15 residues. Germline loops: CDR1 MNHEY, CDR2 SMNVEV (reference sequence). Trimming cost V 0 bases and J 0 bases; bases outside gene matches: 1. Here the CDR3 reads CASSLSSGASYEQYF. DNA of the CDR3: TGTGCCAGCAGTTTATCTAGCGGGGCCTCCTACGAGCAGTACTTC.

This clone has a handful of counts. The junction and the germline gene differ at one end; a read error may be behind it. This chain joins TRBV14 and TRBJ2-7; 7 bases agree with TRBD2. The CDR3 extends over 12 amino acids. The germline V gene has CDR1 SGHDN and CDR2 FVKESK. The CDR3: CASSPGGSGANF. The CDR3 DNA sequence: TGTGCCAGCAGCCCGGGAGGCAGCGGGGCTAACTTC.

The V call is TRBV10-3, the J call TRBJ2-3; 13 nucleotides align to TRBD2. Looked up from germline, CDR1 is ENHRY and CDR2 is SYGVKD. V was clipped by 10 bases and J by 7 bases; unmatched bases: 11. CDR3 size: 15 residues. In DNA, the CDR3 is TGTGCCACCGAACTAGCGGGGGGGGAGGGAAATACGCAGTATTTT. The encoded protein is CATELAGGEGNTQYF.

The rearrangement links TRBV6-5 to TRBJ1-1, with 7 bases aligning to TRBD1. CDR1 and CDR2 from the germline V gene are MNHEY and SVGAGI. The trim removed 8 bases at V and 1 base at J, leaving 7 bases unmatched. The CDR3 has 14 amino acids. The chain's CDR3 is CASGEYRGNTEAFF. Written as DNA, the CDR3 is TGTGCCAGCGGGGAGTACAGGGGGAACACTGAAGCTTTCTTT.

V is TRBV4-1 and J is TRBJ1-4, with a tentative D call TRBD1 (5 bases). With 0 bases removed from V and 2 bases from J, the gap between germline ends came to 16 bases. This CDR3 region has 18 residues. Germline V CDR1 and CDR2: MGHRA, YSYEKL. CDR3 in amino acids: CASSQDLGTGQTNEKLFF. CDR3 coding DNA: TGCGCCAGCAGCCAAGATCTTGGAACAGGTCAGACTAATGAAAAACTGTTTTTT.

Comments on this clone: Within the sample, other DNA sequences also encode this same CDR3. CDR3 region: CASSLVRGNQPQHF. CDR3 bases: TGTGCCAGCAGCTTAGTAAGGGGTAATCAGCCCCAGCATTTT. J is TRBJ1-5 and V is TRBV7-8, with D possibly being TRBD1 (5 bases). Trimming removed 1 base from V and 4 bases from J, with 8 bases in between. In germline, CDR1 is SGHVS, CDR2 FQNEAQ. CDR3 length: 14 amino acids. Looking up the rest from reference TRBV7-8 and TRBJ1-5 gives the full variable domain: GAGVSQSPRYKVAKRGQDVALRCDPISGHVSLFWYQQALGQGPEFLTYFQNEAQLDKSGLPSDRFFAERPEGSVSTLKIQRTQQEDSAVYLCASSLVRGNQPQHFGDGTRLSIL.

The chain carries TRBV29-1 and TRBJ2-7; D unresolved. Trimming cost V 4 bases and J 0 bases, with 10 bases left between them. CDR1 and CDR2 from the germline V gene are SQVTM and ANQGSEA. The CDR3 extends over 13 amino acids. The CDR3 loop reads CSVVEWSSYEQYF. In nucleotides, the CDR3 is TGCAGCGTTGTCGAATGGAGCTCCTACGAGCAGTACTTC.

This clone has just one count. The V call is TRBV5-1, the J call TRBJ2-3, with a possible D match to TRBD2 (7 bases). The V and J ends lost 0 bases and 6 bases respectively, with 17 bases between them. The CDR3 covers 16 residues. The V gene's germline CDR1 is SGHRS and CDR2 YFSETQ. The DNA for the CDR3 is TGCGCCAGCAGCTTGGCAACGGGGGGCCCACTTGATACGCAGTATTTT. This translates into CASSLATGGPLDTQYF.

V is TRBV3-1 (or the pseudogene TRBV3-2) and J is TRBJ1-3, with 7 bases matching TRBD1. V lost 6 bases and J lost 3; bases outside the gene matches: 8. CDR3 size: 15 residues. Germline assignment: CDR1 LGHDT and CDR2 YNNKEL (reference sequence). The CDR3 DNA follows: TGTGCCAGCAGAGGATTGGGGACAGATGGAAACACCATATATTTT. As protein: CASRGLGTDGNTIYF.

The V gene is TRBV24-1, the J gene TRBJ2-1, with 9 bases aligning to TRBD1. This CDR3 has 13 residues. The germline V gene encodes CDR1 KGHDR and CDR2 SFDVKD. Trimming at V came to 3 bases and at J to 12 bases, leaving 5 bases not matched to a gene. The chain's CDR3 is CATSDGTGFRQFF. CDR3 nucleotide sequence: TGTGCCACCAGTGATGGGACAGGGTTTAGGCAGTTCTTC.

The CDR3 loop is CASRTSGLTYNEQFF. The DNA for the CDR3 is TGTGCCAGCAGGACTAGCGGGTTGACCTACAATGAGCAGTTCTTC. The chain combines TRBV6-5 with TRBJ2-1; TRBD2 matches 10 bases. The CDR3 has 15 residues. With 6 bases clipped from V and 2 bases from J, the junction kept 4 bases outside the gene matches. CDR1 and CDR2 (germline): MNHEY, SVGAGI.

This clone was detected only once. The CDR3 bases are TGTGCCAGCAGCTTGGCCGACACTAACTATGGCTACACCTTC. It encodes CASSLADTNYGYTF. The chain is built from TRBV5-5 and TRBJ1-2; D gene unclear. The CDR3 covers 14 residues. V lost 0 bases and J 0 bases, leaving 6 bases between the germline ends. Germline V gene data show CDR1 as SGHKS and CDR2 as YYEKEE (reference sequence).

The J gene is TRBJ2-5, the V gene TRBV3-1 (or the pseudogene TRBV3-2); D perhaps matches TRBD2 (7 bases). Germline CDR1 and CDR2: LGHDT and YNNKEL (reference sequence). This CDR3 is built from 15 residues. The V and J ends lost 3 bases and 1 base respectively, with 12 bases between them. CDR3 amino acids: CASSQPGGPQETQYF. The CDR3 nucleotides read TGTGCCAGCAGCCAGCCGGGGGGCCCCCAAGAGACCCAGTACTTC.

The chain carries TRBV5-3 and TRBJ2-5, with D possibly TRBD2 on 5 matching bases. TRBV5-3 is known as an ORF, though its function is uncertain. The CDR3 consists of 14 residues. V was clipped by 2 bases and J by 1 base, with 9 bases between them. CDR3 loop: CARSFPGFQETQYF. Here the CDR3 DNA reads TGTGCCAGAAGCTTTCCGGGATTCCAAGAGACCCAGTACTTC.

V and J are TRBV3-1 (or the pseudogene TRBV3-2) and TRBJ1-2; a weak D match, TRBD1 (6 bases). V was pared by 4 bases and J by 8 bases, with 14 bases between. CDR1 is LGHDT, CDR2 YNNKEL, per germline (reference sequence). This CDR3 spans 13 amino acids. The CDR3: CASSPGGQGGYTF. The CDR3 DNA is TGTGCCAGCAGCCCTGGGGGCCAGGGCGGCTACACCTTC.

The chain combines TRBV30 with TRBJ2-7; no reliable D call. This CDR3 comprises 12 residues. In germline, CDR1 is GTSNPN, CDR2 SVGIG (reference sequence). Trimming pared 2 bases from V and 2 bases from J, leaving 7 bases between. This CDR3 is CAWSLRTYEQYF. CDR3 in DNA: TGTGCCTGGAGTCTGAGGACCTACGAGCAGTACTTC.

V and J are TRBV15 and TRBJ1-2; 10 bases match TRBD1. CDR1 and CDR2 from the germline V gene are LNHNV and YYDKDF (reference sequence). There are 17 residues in the CDR3. The trim removed 7 bases at V and 4 bases at J, leaving 15 bases unmatched. The CDR3 nucleotides read TGTGCCACCATTGAGGCTCTGACAGGGGGCCGTATCTATGGCTACACCTTC. Its translation: CATIEALTGGRIYGYTF. Together with reference TRBV15 and TRBJ1-2, the CDR3 gives the full variable domain: DAMVIQNPRYQVTQFGKPVTLSCSQTLNHNVMYWYQQKSSQAPKLLFHYYDKDFNNEADTPDNFQSRRPNTSFCFLDIRSPGLGDTAMYLCATIEALTGGRIYGYTFGSGTRLTVV.

This rearrangement joins TRBV9 to TRBJ1-2; 10 bases are shared with TRBD1. CDR1 is SGDLS and CDR2 is YYNGEE in the germline V gene. The V segment lost 0 bases and the J segment 6 bases; nucleotides outside the gene matches: 8. The CDR3 is made up of 16 amino acids. The CDR3 DNA reads as TGTGCCAGCAGCGTAGGATTTGGTGGGACAGGGGATGGCTACACCTTC. Translation: CASSVGFGGTGDGYTF.

The chain recombines TRBV29-1 with TRBJ1-1; D is uncertain. Germline CDR1 and CDR2: SQVTM and ANQGSEA. The V end lost 4 bases, the J end lost 3 bases, and 3 bases lay between the germline ends. The CDR3 consists of 10 residues. The CDR3 region has the DNA TGCAGCGTTGGCGACACTGAAGCTTTCTTT. This codes for CSVGDTEAFF.